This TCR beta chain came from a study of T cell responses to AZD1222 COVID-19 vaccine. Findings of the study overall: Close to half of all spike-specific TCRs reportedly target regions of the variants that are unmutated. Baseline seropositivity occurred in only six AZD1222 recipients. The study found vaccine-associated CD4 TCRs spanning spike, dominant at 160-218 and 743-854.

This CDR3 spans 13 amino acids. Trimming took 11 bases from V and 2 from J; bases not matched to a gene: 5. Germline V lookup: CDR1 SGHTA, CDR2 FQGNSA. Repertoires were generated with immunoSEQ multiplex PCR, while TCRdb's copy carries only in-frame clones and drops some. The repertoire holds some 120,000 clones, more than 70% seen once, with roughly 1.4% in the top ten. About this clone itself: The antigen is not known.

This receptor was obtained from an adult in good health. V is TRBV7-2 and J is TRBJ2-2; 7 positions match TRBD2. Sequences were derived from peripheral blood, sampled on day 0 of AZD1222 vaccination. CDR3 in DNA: TGTGCCGGAGCGGGAATTAACACCGGGGAGCTGTTTTTT. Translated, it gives CAGAGINTGELFF.